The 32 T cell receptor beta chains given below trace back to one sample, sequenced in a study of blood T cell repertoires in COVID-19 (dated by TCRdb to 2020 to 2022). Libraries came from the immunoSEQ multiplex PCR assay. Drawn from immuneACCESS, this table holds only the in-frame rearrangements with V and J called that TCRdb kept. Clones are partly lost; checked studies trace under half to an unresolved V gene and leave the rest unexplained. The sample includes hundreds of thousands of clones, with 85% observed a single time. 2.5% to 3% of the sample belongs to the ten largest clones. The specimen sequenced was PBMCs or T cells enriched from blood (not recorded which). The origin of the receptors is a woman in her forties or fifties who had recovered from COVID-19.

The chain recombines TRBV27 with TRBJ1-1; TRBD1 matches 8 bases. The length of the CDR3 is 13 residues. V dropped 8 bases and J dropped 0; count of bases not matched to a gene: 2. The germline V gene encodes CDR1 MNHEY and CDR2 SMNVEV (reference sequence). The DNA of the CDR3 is TGTGCCAGCGCGGACAGGGTGAACACTGAAGCTTTCTTT. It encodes CASADRVNTEAFF.

The DNA for the CDR3 is TGCGCCAGCAGCTTACAGGGGGCACGGGAAAAACTGTTTTTT. Translating gives CASSLQGAREKLFF. The V gene is TRBV5-1, the J gene TRBJ1-4; 9 bases agree with TRBD1. The CDR3 is 14 amino acids. Germline CDR1 SGHRS, CDR2 YFSETQ. Trimming removed 2 bases from V and 8 bases from J; junction bases left unmatched: 4.

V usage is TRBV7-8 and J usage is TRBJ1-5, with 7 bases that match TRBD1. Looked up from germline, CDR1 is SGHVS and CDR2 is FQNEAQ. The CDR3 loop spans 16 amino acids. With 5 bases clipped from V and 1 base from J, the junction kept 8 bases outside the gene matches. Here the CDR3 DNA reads TGTGCCAGCAGCCCCTGGACAGGAGTAAGCAATCAGCCCCAGCATTTT. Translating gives CASSPWTGVSNQPQHF.

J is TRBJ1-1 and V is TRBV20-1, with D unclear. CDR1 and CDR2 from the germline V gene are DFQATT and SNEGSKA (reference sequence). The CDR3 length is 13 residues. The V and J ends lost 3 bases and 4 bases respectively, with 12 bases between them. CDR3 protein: CSASLNRRTEAFF. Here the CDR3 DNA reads TGCAGTGCTAGTCTTAACAGACGCACTGAAGCTTTCTTT.

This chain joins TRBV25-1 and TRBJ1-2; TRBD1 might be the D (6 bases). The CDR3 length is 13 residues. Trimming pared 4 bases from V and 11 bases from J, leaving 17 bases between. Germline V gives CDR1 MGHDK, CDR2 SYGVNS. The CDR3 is CASSVVTGRGYTF. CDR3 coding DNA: TGTGCCAGCAGTGTCGTTACAGGGAGAGGTTACACCTTC.

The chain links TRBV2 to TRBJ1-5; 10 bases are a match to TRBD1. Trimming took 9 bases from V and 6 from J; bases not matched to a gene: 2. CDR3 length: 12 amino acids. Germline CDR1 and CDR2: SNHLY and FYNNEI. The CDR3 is CASGTGAQPQHF. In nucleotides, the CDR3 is TGTGCCAGTGGGACAGGGGCTCAGCCCCAGCATTTT.

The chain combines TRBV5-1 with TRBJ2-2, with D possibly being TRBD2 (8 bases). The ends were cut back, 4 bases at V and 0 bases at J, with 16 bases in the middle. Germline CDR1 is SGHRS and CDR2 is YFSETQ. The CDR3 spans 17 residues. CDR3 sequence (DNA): TGCGCCAGCAGCGCCGGGAGGGGGCCTTCGAACACCGGGGAGCTGTTTTTT. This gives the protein CASSAGRGPSNTGELFF.

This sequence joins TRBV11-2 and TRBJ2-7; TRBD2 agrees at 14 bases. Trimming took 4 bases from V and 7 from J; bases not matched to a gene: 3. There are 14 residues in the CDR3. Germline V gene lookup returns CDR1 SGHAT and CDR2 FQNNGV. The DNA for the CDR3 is TGTGCCAGCAGCTCGGGACTAGCGGGAGAAGAGCAGTACTTC. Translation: CASSSGLAGEEQYF.

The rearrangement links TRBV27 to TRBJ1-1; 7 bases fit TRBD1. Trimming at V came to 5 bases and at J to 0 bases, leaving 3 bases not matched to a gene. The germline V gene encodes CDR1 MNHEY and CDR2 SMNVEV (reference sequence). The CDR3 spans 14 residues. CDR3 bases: TGTGCCAGCAGTATACAGGGGATGAACACTGAAGCTTTCTTT. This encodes CASSIQGMNTEAFF.

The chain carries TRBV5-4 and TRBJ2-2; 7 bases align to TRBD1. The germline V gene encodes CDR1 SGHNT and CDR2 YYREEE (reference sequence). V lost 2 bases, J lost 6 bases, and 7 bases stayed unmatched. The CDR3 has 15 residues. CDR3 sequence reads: CASSFAYRGAGELFF. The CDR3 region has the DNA TGTGCCAGCAGCTTTGCATACAGGGGAGCCGGGGAGCTGTTTTTT. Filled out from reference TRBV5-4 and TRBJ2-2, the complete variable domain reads ETGVTQSPTHLIKTRGQQVTLRCSSQSGHNTVSWYQQALGQGPQFIFQYYREEENGRGNFPPRFSGLQFPNYSSELNVNALELDDSALYLCASSFAYRGAGELFFGEGSRLTVL.

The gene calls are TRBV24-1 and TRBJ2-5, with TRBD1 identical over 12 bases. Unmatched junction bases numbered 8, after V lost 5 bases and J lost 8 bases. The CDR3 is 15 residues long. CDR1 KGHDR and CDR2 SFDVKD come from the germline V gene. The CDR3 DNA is TGTGCCACCAGTGTGTCGGGACAGGGGGCGCATACCCAGTACTTC. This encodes CATSVSGQGAHTQYF.

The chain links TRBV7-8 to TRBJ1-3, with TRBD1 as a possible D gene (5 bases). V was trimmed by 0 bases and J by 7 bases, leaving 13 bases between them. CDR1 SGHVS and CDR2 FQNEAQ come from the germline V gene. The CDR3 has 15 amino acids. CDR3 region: CASSLARTGGNTIYF. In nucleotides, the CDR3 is TGTGCCAGCAGCTTAGCGAGGACGGGGGGGAACACCATATATTTT.

The CDR3: CASSLGQHNEKLFF. The DNA of the CDR3 is TGTGCCAGCAGCTTGGGGCAGCATAATGAAAAACTGTTTTTT. The genes are TRBV7-9 and TRBJ1-4, with TRBD1 as a possible D gene (5 bases). Germline loops: CDR1 SEHNR, CDR2 FQNEAQ (reference sequence). This CDR3 has 14 amino acids. Trimming took off 3 bases at V and 4 bases at J, with 9 bases between the two ends.

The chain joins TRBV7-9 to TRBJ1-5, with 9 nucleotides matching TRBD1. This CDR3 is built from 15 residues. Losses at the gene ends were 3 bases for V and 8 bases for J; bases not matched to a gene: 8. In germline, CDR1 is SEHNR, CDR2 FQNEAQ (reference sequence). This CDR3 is CASSLYGQGREPQHF. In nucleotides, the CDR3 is TGTGCCAGCAGCTTGTACGGACAGGGGCGGGAGCCCCAGCATTTT.

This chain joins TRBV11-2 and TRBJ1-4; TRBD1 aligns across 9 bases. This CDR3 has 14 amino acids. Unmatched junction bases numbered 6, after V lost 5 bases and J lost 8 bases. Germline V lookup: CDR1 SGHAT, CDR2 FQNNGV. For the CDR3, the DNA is TGTGCCAGCAGCCGGGACAGGGTAGAGGAAAAACTGTTTTTT. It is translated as CASSRDRVEEKLFF.

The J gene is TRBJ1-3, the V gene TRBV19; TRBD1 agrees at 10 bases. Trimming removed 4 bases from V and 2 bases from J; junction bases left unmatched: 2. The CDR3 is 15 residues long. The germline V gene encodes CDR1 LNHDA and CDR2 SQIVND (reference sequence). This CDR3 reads CASSKGQGAGNTIYF. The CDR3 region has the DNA TGTGCCAGTAGTAAAGGACAGGGGGCTGGAAACACCATATATTTT.

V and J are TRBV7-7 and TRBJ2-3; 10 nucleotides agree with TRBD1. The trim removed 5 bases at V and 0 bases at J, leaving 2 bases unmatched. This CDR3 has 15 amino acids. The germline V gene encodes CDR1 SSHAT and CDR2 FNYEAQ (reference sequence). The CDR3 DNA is TGTGCCAGCAGCCGGACAGGGGGAAGCACAGATACGCAGTATTTT. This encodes CASSRTGGSTDTQYF. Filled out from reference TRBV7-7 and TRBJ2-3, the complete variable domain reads GAGVSQSPRYKVTKRGQDVTLRCDPISSHATLYWYQQALGQGPEFLTYFNYEAQPDKSGLPSDRFSAERPEGSISTLTIQRTEQRDSAMYRCASSRTGGSTDTQYFGPGTRLTVL.

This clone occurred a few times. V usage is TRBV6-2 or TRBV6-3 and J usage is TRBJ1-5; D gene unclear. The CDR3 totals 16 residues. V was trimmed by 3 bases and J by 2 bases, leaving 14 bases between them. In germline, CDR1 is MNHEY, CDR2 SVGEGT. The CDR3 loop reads CASSYHGGMGNQPQHF. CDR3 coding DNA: TGTGCCAGCAGTTATCATGGAGGAATGGGCAATCAGCCCCAGCATTTT.

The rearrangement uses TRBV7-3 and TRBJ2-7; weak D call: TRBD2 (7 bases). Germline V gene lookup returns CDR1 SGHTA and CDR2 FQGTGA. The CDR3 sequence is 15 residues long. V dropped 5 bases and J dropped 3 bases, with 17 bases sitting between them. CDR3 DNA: TGTGCCAGCAGCCCACAGGGCGGGGGTCACTACGAGCAGTACTTC. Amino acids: CASSPQGGGHYEQYF.

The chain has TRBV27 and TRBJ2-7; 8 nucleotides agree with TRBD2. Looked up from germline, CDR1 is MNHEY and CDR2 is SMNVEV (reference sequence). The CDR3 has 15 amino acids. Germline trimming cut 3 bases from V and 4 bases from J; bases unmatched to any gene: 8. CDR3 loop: CASSFGGGGGYEQYF. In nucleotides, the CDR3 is TGTGCCAGCAGTTTCGGGGGGGGCGGGGGGTACGAGCAGTACTTC.

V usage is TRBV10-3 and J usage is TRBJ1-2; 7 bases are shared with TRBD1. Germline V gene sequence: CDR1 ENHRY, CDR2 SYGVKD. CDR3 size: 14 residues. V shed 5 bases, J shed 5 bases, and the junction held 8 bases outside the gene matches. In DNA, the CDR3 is TGTGCCATCAGTTCCTTAGGACAGGAGTATGGCTACACCTTC. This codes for CAISSLGQEYGYTF.

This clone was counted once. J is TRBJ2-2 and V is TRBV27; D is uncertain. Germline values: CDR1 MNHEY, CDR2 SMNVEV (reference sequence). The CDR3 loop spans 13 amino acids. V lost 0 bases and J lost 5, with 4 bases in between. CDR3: CASSLSRTGELFF. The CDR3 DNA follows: TGTGCCAGCAGTTTATCTAGAACCGGGGAGCTGTTTTTT.

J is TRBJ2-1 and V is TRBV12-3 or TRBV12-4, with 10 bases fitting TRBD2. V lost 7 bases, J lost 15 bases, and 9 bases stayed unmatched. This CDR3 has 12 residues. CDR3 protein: CASTPLAGDPFF. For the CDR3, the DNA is TGTGCCAGCACTCCCCTAGCGGGAGATCCGTTCTTC.

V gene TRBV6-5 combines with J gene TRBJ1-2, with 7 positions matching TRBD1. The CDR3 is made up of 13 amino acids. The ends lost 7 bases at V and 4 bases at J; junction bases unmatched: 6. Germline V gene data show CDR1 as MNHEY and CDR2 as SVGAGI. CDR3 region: CASKQGTLYGYTF. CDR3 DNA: TGTGCCAGCAAACAGGGGACCCTCTATGGCTACACCTTC.

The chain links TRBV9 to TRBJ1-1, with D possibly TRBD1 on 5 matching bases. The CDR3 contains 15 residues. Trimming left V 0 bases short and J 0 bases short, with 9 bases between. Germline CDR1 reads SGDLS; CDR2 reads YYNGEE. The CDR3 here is CASSVGGGMNTEAFF. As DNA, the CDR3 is TGTGCCAGCAGCGTAGGTGGGGGGATGAACACTGAAGCTTTCTTT.

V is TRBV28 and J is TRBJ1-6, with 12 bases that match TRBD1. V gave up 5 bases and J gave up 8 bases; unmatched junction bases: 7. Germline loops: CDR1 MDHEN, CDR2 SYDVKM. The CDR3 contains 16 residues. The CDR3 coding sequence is TGTGCCAGCAGTCGACCGGGACAGGGGGCTGATTCACCCCTCCACTTT. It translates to CASSRPGQGADSPLHF.

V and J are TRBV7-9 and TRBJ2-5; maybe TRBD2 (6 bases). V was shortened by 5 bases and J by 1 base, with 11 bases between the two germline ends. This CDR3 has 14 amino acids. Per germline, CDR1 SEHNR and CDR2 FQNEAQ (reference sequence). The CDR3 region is CASSLGGSQETQYF. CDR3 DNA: TGTGCCAGCAGCCTAGGAGGGTCCCAAGAGACCCAGTACTTC.

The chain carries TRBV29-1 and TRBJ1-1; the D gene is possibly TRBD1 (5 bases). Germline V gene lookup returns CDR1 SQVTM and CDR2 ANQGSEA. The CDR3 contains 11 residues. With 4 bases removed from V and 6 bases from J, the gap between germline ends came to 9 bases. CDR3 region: CSVGDRSEAFF. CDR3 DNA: TGCAGCGTTGGAGACAGATCTGAAGCTTTCTTT.

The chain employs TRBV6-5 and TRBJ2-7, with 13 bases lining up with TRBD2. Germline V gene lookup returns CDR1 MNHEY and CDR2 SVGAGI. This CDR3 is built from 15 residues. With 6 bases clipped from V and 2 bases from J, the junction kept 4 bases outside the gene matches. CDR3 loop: CASRGTSGATYEQYF. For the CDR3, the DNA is TGTGCCAGCAGGGGGACTAGCGGGGCAACCTACGAGCAGTACTTC.

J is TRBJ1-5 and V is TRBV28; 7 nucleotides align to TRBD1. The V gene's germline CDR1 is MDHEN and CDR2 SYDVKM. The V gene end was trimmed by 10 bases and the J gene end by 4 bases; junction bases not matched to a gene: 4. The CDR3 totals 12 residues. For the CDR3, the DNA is TGTGCCATAGCAGGGGGAAATCAGCCCCAGCATTTT. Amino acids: CAIAGGNQPQHF. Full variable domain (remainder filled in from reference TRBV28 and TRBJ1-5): DVKVTQSSRYLVKRTGEKVFLECVQDMDHENMFWYRQDPGLGLRLIYFSYDVKMKEKGDIPEGYSVSREKKERFSLILESASTNQTSMYLCAIAGGNQPQHFGDGTRLSIL.

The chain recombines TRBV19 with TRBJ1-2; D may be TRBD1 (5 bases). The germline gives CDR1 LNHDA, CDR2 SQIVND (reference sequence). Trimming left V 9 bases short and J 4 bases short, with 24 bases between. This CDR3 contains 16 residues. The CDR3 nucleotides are TGTGCCAGCTCCCTAGGAAGGGGCGCAAGGAGCTATGGCTACACCTTC. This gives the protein CASSLGRGARSYGYTF.

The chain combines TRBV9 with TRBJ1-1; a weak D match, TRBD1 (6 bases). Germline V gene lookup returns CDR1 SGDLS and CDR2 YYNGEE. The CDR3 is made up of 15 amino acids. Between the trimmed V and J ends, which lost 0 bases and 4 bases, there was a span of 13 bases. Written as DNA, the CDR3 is TGTGCCAGCAGCGTAGACGGGGGGCAGGGCACTGAAGCTTTCTTT. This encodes CASSVDGGQGTEAFF.